These 14 T cell receptor beta chains were all obtained from the same sample, sequenced in a study of shared clonotypes between healthy human individuals (TCRdb year 2020). To prepare the library, the immunoSEQ multiplex PCR assay was applied. TCRdb's version of the immuneACCESS table is confined to in-frame rearrangements and falls short of the full clone set. An unresolved V gene accounts for under half of the shortfall where checked; the remainder is of unknown origin. Across this sample there are around 2.1 million clones, with approximately 94% seen only once. The top ten hold around 0.13% of the sample. Sequencing was performed on naive CD4+ T cells sorted from blood. Interpreted using the paper, the cell subset or site label stands for: CD45RA+ positively selected. The receptors originated from a man aged 18 to 35 in good health.

This rearrangement joins TRBV2 to TRBJ1-6; 7 nucleotides agree with TRBD1. The V gene's germline CDR1 is SNHLY and CDR2 FYNNEI. The length of the CDR3 is 15 residues. Trimming at V came to 8 bases and at J to 5 bases, leaving 9 bases not matched to a gene. The DNA for the CDR3 is TGTGCCAGCGAAGAAAGGACAGGAAATAATTCACCCCTCCACTTT. Encoded protein: CASEERTGNNSPLHF.

The chain carries TRBV2 and TRBJ1-3; 8 nucleotides line up with TRBD1. Per germline, CDR1 SNHLY and CDR2 FYNNEI. The CDR3 loop spans 16 amino acids. V gave up 9 bases and J gave up 1 base; unmatched junction bases: 11. This chain's CDR3 is CASRITGGLSGNTIYF. CDR3 coding DNA: TGTGCCAGTCGTATTACAGGGGGATTGTCTGGAAACACCATATATTTT.

About this clone: Distinct nucleotide sequences in the sample also encode this CDR3. This rearrangement joins TRBV6-1 to TRBJ2-1, with 9 nucleotides matching TRBD1. V dropped 3 bases and J dropped 10; count of bases not matched to a gene: 7. This CDR3 has 14 amino acids. CDR1 is MNHNS, CDR2 SASEGT, per germline. CDR3 sequence reads: CASSDRDRVREQFF. The CDR3 region has the DNA TGTGCCAGCAGTGACCGGGACAGGGTTCGAGAGCAGTTCTTC.

This chain uses TRBV9 with TRBJ2-3; the D gene is possibly TRBD1 (6 bases). The CDR3 covers 16 residues. The germline V and J ends were trimmed by 3 bases and 6 bases, with 20 bases remaining between them. Germline CDR1 is SGDLS and CDR2 is YYNGEE. This CDR3 is CASSANIRGSFDTQYF. The CDR3 DNA follows: TGTGCCAGCAGCGCCAATATCAGGGGAAGTTTCGATACGCAGTATTTT.

The chain carries TRBV29-1 and TRBJ2-1; 8 nucleotides align to TRBD1. The V and J ends lost 6 bases and 9 bases, in that order; junction bases with no gene match: 10. The CDR3 loop spans 13 amino acids. Germline V lookup: CDR1 SQVTM, CDR2 ANQGSEA. CDR3 sequence (DNA): TGCAGCGTAGACGGACAGGGTCCATTTGAGCAGTTCTTC. This codes for CSVDGQGPFEQFF.

This rearrangement joins TRBV7-2 to TRBJ1-1; D remains ambiguous. Germline V lookup: CDR1 SGHTA, CDR2 FQGNSA. The CDR3 totals 15 residues. V was pared by 1 base and J by 4 bases, with 13 bases between. The DNA for the CDR3 is TGTGCCAGCAGCTTAGGAGTCGGGTTTTCCACTGAAGCTTTCTTT. Translated, it gives CASSLGVGFSTEAFF. The full variable domain, with the rest looked up from reference TRBV7-2 and TRBJ1-1, is GAGVSQSPSNKVTEKGKDVELRCDPISGHTALYWYRQSLGQGLEFLIYFQGNSAPDKSGLPSDRFSAERTGGSVSTLTIQRTQQEDSAVYLCASSLGVGFSTEAFFGQGTRLTVV.

About this clone: Other DNA sequences in this specimen translate into the identical CDR3. The chain links TRBV5-1 to TRBJ1-6, with D maybe TRBD1 (5 bases). Germline V gene sequence: CDR1 SGHRS, CDR2 YFSETQ. This CDR3 spans 14 amino acids. V was trimmed by 0 bases and J by 10 bases, leaving 11 bases between them. The CDR3 loop reads CASSLGQGGSPLHF. In nucleotides, the CDR3 is TGCGCCAGCAGCTTGGGTCAGGGAGGATCACCCCTCCACTTT.

The V gene is TRBV6-5, the J gene TRBJ1-2, with TRBD1 matching over 12 bases. CDR1 is MNHEY and CDR2 is SVGAGI in the germline V gene. The V and J ends lost 0 bases and 4 bases, in that order; junction bases with no gene match: 3. The CDR3 is 16 residues long. This CDR3 is CASSYSGTGGPYGYTF. The CDR3 DNA sequence: TGTGCCAGCAGTTACTCGGGGACAGGGGGCCCCTATGGCTACACCTTC.

The chain recombines TRBV6-5 with TRBJ2-1; possibly TRBD1 or TRBD2 for D (5 bases each). Germline loops: CDR1 MNHEY, CDR2 SVGAGI. Deletions cut 6 bases from V and 6 bases from J, with 9 bases between. The CDR3 sequence is 12 residues long. The CDR3 loop reads CASSRDGNEQFF. The DNA of the CDR3 is TGTGCCAGCAGCCGGGACGGCAATGAGCAGTTCTTC.

The chain has TRBV7-9 and TRBJ2-5; D possibly corresponds to TRBD2 (5 bases). The V and J ends lost 5 bases and 5 bases respectively, with 18 bases between them. This CDR3 spans 15 amino acids. CDR1 SEHNR and CDR2 FQNEAQ come from the germline V gene (reference sequence). This CDR3 reads CASSETRVGLETQYF. Written as DNA, the CDR3 is TGTGCCAGCAGCGAAACTAGGGTGGGTTTGGAGACCCAGTACTTC.

The V gene is TRBV19, the J gene TRBJ1-6; D possibly corresponds to TRBD1 (6 bases). This CDR3 has 14 amino acids. Trimming stripped 3 bases from V and 6 bases from J, with 9 bases between. Germline CDR1 LNHDA, CDR2 SQIVND (reference sequence). The chain's CDR3 is CASSMDRFNSPLHF. Written as DNA, the CDR3 is TGTGCCAGTAGTATGGACAGATTTAATTCACCCCTCCACTTT.

This rearrangement joins TRBV6-1 to TRBJ2-1; perhaps D is TRBD1 or TRBD2 (5 bases each). This CDR3 is built from 15 residues. Trimming cost V 7 bases and J 4 bases, with 17 bases left between them. Germline loops: CDR1 MNHNS, CDR2 SASEGT. The CDR3 here is CASTGRDQAYNEQFF. CDR3 in DNA: TGTGCCAGCACCGGCCGGGACCAAGCTTACAATGAGCAGTTCTTC.

The chain couples TRBV5-1 to TRBJ1-1; D is unclear. Germline CDR1 SGHRS, CDR2 YFSETQ. Trimming removed 1 base from V and 0 bases from J, with 10 bases in between. This CDR3 comprises 15 residues. CDR3 amino acids: CASSLSRTLNTEAFF. The DNA of the CDR3 is TGCGCCAGCAGCTTGTCGCGAACCCTGAACACTGAAGCTTTCTTT.

The table lists this clone with a count of one. The chain has TRBV28 and TRBJ2-7; the match to TRBD1 covers 10 bases. The germline gives CDR1 MDHEN, CDR2 SYDVKM. The CDR3 totals 15 residues. V lost 4 bases, J lost 10 bases, and 13 bases stayed unmatched. CDR3 sequence reads: CASSYTRGGQGLQYF. The CDR3 nucleotides are TGTGCCAGCAGTTATACCCGTGGGGGACAGGGGCTTCAGTACTTC.